These 29 T cell receptor beta chains were all obtained from the same sample, sequenced in a study of neoadjuvant anti-PD-1 for oral cavity cancer. Assay used: immunoSEQ multiplex PCR; TCRdb lists only in-frame clones, some missing. The repertoire holds fewer than 70,000 clones, 70% to 85% seen once, with 2% to 3% in the top ten. Source: PBMCs, taken before nivolumab (anti-PD-1) treatment. The receptors here all came from a person aged 40 to 85 with oral cavity squamous cell carcinoma.

This chain links TRBV10-1 with TRBJ2-7; 15 nucleotides agree with TRBD2. The CDR3 has 15 residues. Losses at the gene ends were 5 bases for V and 5 bases for J; bases not matched to a gene: 4. The germline V gene encodes CDR1 WNHNN and CDR2 SYGVQD (reference sequence). CDR3 loop: CASSPGTSGRNEQYF. As DNA, the CDR3 is TGCGCCAGCAGTCCCGGGACTAGCGGGAGGAACGAGCAGTACTTC.

This rearrangement joins TRBV28 to TRBJ1-2; a possible D gene is TRBD1 (5 bases). The CDR3 contains 12 residues. In germline, CDR1 is MDHEN, CDR2 SYDVKM. V dropped 6 bases and J dropped 5 bases, with 10 bases sitting between them. CDR3 in amino acids: CASSVGQYGYTF. CDR3 DNA: TGTGCCAGCAGCGTGGGGCAGTATGGCTACACCTTC.

The genes are TRBV5-1 and TRBJ2-1, with 10 bases matching TRBD2. V trimming: 4 bases; J trimming: 2 bases; junction bases outside the gene matches: 6. Germline V lookup: CDR1 SGHRS, CDR2 YFSETQ. The CDR3 consists of 16 residues. The CDR3 nucleotides read TGCGCCAGCAGCCAACTAGCGGGGACTACCTACAATGAGCAGTTCTTC. The encoded protein is CASSQLAGTTYNEQFF.

The V call is TRBV2, the J call TRBJ1-2, with D hard to call. The length of the CDR3 is 18 residues. Germline V gene lookup returns CDR1 SNHLY and CDR2 FYNNEI. V was clipped by 6 bases and J by 7 bases, with 30 bases between them. The DNA of the CDR3 is TGTGCCAGCAGGGCCCCCCTAGTTGGGGAAGCGGGTTCGGGTGGCTACACCTTC. It codes for CASRAPLVGEAGSGGYTF.

The V and J genes are TRBV5-6 and TRBJ2-7, with D uncertain. The CDR3 runs to 12 residues. Trimming pared 2 bases from V and 3 bases from J, leaving 6 bases between. From germline, CDR1 is SGHDT and CDR2 YYEEEE. The CDR3 DNA sequence: TGTGCCAGCAGCTTTAAGGTCTACGAGCAGTACTTC. This encodes CASSFKVYEQYF. The whole variable domain, remainder taken from reference TRBV5-6 and TRBJ2-7, is DAGVTQSPTHLIKTRGQQVTLRCSPKSGHDTVSWYQQALGQGPQFIFQYYEEEERQRGNFPDRFSGHQFPNYSSELNVNALLLGDSALYLCASSFKVYEQYFGPGTRLTVT.

The genes are TRBV29-1 and TRBJ2-1; no clear D. V dropped 4 bases and J dropped 4 bases, with 5 bases sitting between them. This CDR3 has 11 amino acids. CDR1 and CDR2 from the germline V gene are SQVTM and ANQGSEA. The CDR3 reads CSVVGYNEQFF. CDR3 sequence (DNA): TGCAGCGTTGTCGGGTACAATGAGCAGTTCTTC.

The rearrangement joins TRBV5-4 to TRBJ2-3; maybe TRBD2 (5 bases). Germline CDR1 is SGHNT and CDR2 is YYREEE (reference sequence). The V end was cut by 5 bases, the J end by 5 bases, with 21 bases between. The CDR3 contains 16 residues. This chain's CDR3 is CASRYEPSGYGDTQYF. For the CDR3, the DNA is TGTGCCAGCAGATACGAACCTTCGGGGTACGGAGATACGCAGTATTTT.

The V and J genes are TRBV21-1 and TRBJ1-1. TRBV21-1 is an annotated pseudogene. This CDR3 comprises 13 residues. For the CDR3, the DNA is TGTGCCAGCGGGGAGGCTGAGAACACTGAAGCTTTCTTT. Its protein product is CASGEAENTEAFF.

The chain links TRBV6-1 to TRBJ2-7; 9 nucleotides agree with TRBD1. CDR3 length: 10 residues. V trimming: 6 bases; J trimming: 12 bases; junction bases outside the gene matches: 3. Germline V gene data show CDR1 as MNHNS and CDR2 as SASEGT. The CDR3: CASSRDRVYF. The CDR3 DNA reads as TGTGCCAGCAGCCGGGACAGGGTGTACTTC.

The rearrangement uses TRBV9 and TRBJ1-2, with 11 nucleotides matching TRBD1. CDR1 is SGDLS, CDR2 YYNGEE, per germline. This CDR3 contains 16 residues. J was trimmed by 8 bases and V by 4 bases; bases with no gene match: 13. The DNA for the CDR3 is TGTGCCAGCAGCCCAACCTTCCGGGACAGGGGGAGAGGCTACACCTTC. Translated: CASSPTFRDRGRGYTF.

This clone was recorded many times. The gene calls are TRBV4-2 and TRBJ2-2; D unclear. Per germline, CDR1 LGHNA and CDR2 YNFKEQ. V gave up 5 bases and J gave up 0 bases, with 10 bases separating them. This CDR3 is 15 amino acids long. CDR3: CASSATSANTGELFF. The CDR3 region has the DNA TGTGCCAGCAGCGCAACTTCGGCGAACACCGGGGAGCTGTTTTTT.

The V call is TRBV6-6, the J call TRBJ2-7, with 8 positions matching TRBD2. Germline lookup yields CDR1 MNHNY and CDR2 SVGAGI (reference sequence). There are 15 residues in the CDR3. V trimming: 5 bases; J trimming: 0 bases; junction bases outside the gene matches: 6. The CDR3 nucleotides read TGTGCCAGCAGTCAAGCGGGGGCGAGCTCCTACGAGCAGTACTTC. Encoded protein: CASSQAGASSYEQYF.

The chain joins TRBV6-5 to TRBJ1-2, with a weak D call TRBD1 (5 bases). Trimming stripped 0 bases from V and 8 bases from J, with 10 bases between. This CDR3 comprises 13 residues. Germline CDR1 reads MNHEY; CDR2 reads SVGAGI. The CDR3 here is CASSYSGREGYTF. The CDR3 region has the DNA TGTGCCAGCAGTTACTCTGGCAGGGAGGGCTACACCTTC.

The gene calls are TRBV5-5 and TRBJ2-3, with D maybe TRBD1 (6 bases). This CDR3 has 14 residues. Trimming cost V 2 bases and J 6 bases, with 13 bases left between them. Germline V gives CDR1 SGHKS, CDR2 YYEKEE (reference sequence). CDR3 DNA sequence: TGTGCCAGCAGCTTCGGACAGCGTCAGGATACGCAGTATTTT. It translates to CASSFGQRQDTQYF.

V and J are TRBV6-1 and TRBJ1-3; D is uncertain. Germline CDR1 is MNHNS and CDR2 is SASEGT. CDR3 length: 15 amino acids. The V end was cut by 4 bases, the J end by 0 bases, with 10 bases between. The CDR3 bases are TGTGCCAGCAGTGCGAGGGAGCACTCTGGAAACACCATATATTTT. Its translation is CASSAREHSGNTIYF.

The chain couples TRBV2 to TRBJ1-5; perhaps TRBD1 as D (5 bases). Germline CDR1 is SNHLY and CDR2 is FYNNEI. The CDR3 extends over 13 amino acids. V gave up 5 bases and J gave up 7 bases, with 12 bases separating them. Here the CDR3 reads CASSLGLWQPQHF. CDR3 nucleotides: TGTGCCAGCAGTCTGGGGCTCTGGCAGCCCCAGCATTTT.

The V gene is TRBV27, the J gene TRBJ2-3; 14 nucleotides line up with TRBD2. J gave up 10 bases and V 3 bases, and 6 bases lay outside the gene matches. Germline V lookup: CDR1 MNHEY, CDR2 SMNVEV (reference sequence). The CDR3 consists of 15 residues. Here the CDR3 reads CASSFIQTSGRAQYF. CDR3 coding DNA: TGTGCCAGCAGTTTCATTCAGACTAGCGGGAGGGCGCAGTATTTT.

This clone was observed a handful of times. The rearrangement uses TRBV7-2 and TRBJ1-2; D call uncertain. CDR1 and CDR2 (germline): SGHTA, FQGNSA. This CDR3 contains 13 residues. V lost 5 bases and J lost 0, with 7 bases in between. The CDR3 DNA follows: TGTGCCAGCAGCCGTGACGCTAACTATGGCTACACCTTC. It specifies CASSRDANYGYTF.

This chain links TRBV27 with TRBJ1-1, with 7 bases matching TRBD1. The J segment lost 5 bases and the V segment lost 6 bases, leaving 12 bases of the junction unmatched. CDR1 is MNHEY and CDR2 is SMNVEV in the germline V gene (reference sequence). This CDR3 comprises 15 residues. The CDR3, as DNA: TGTGCCAGCAGCCTTAGACAGGGATCGAGGACTGAAGCTTTCTTT. This sequence encodes CASSLRQGSRTEAFF.

The chain uses TRBV28 and TRBJ1-5, with 7 bases identical to TRBD1. Germline CDR1 is MDHEN and CDR2 is SYDVKM. Trimming at V came to 6 bases and at J to 3 bases, leaving 5 bases not matched to a gene. The CDR3 extends over 14 amino acids. CDR3 in amino acids: CASSRDSSNQPQHF. The CDR3 DNA sequence: TGTGCCAGCAGCAGGGACAGCTCCAATCAGCCCCAGCATTTT.

This chain connects TRBV6-6 to TRBJ2-7; 12 bases line up with TRBD2. The V and J ends lost 7 bases and 4 bases, in that order; junction bases with no gene match: 5. The germline CDR1 and CDR2 sequences are MNHNY and SVGAGI (reference sequence). There are 14 residues in the CDR3. The DNA for the CDR3 is TGTGCCAGCATTGGGACTAGCGGGTTGTACGAGCAGTACTTC. It is translated as CASIGTSGLYEQYF.

The chain carries TRBV19 and TRBJ2-3, with D perhaps given as TRBD1 or TRBD2 (5 bases each). V was clipped by 5 bases and J by 2 bases, with 14 bases between them. CDR1 is LNHDA and CDR2 is SQIVND in the germline V gene (reference sequence). This CDR3 comprises 15 residues. For the CDR3, the DNA is TGTGCCAGTAGTGGGACGCCTCGATCCACAGATACGCAGTATTTT. Translation gives CASSGTPRSTDTQYF.

There are a few counts of this clone. V usage is TRBV9 and J usage is TRBJ1-1; 7 bases match TRBD1. CDR1 and CDR2 (germline): SGDLS, YYNGEE. Trimming cost V 3 bases and J 1 base; bases outside gene matches: 3. The CDR3 runs to 14 residues. The CDR3 loop is CASSARQGNTEAFF. CDR3 nucleotide sequence: TGTGCCAGCAGCGCCCGACAGGGGAACACTGAAGCTTTCTTT.

This clone turned up a few times. This rearrangement joins TRBV18 to TRBJ1-1, with D perhaps TRBD1 (6 bases). Trimming cost V 4 bases and J 6 bases, with 24 bases left between them. From germline, CDR1 is KGHSH and CDR2 LQKENI. The CDR3 loop spans 17 amino acids. The CDR3 bases are TGTGCCAGCTCACTCCCCTCGTTCAAAAAAAAGGGGGCTGAAGCTTTCTTT. Protein sequence: CASSLPSFKKKGAEAFF.

The CDR3 DNA follows: TGCGCCAGCAGCCTAGACGGGGGGTCCAGCTCCTACGAGCAGTACTTC. This gives the protein CASSLDGGSSSYEQYF. The rearrangement joins TRBV4-1 to TRBJ2-7, with 7 bases fitting TRBD2. Trimming cost V 4 bases and J 0 bases; bases outside gene matches: 9. In germline, CDR1 is MGHRA, CDR2 YSYEKL. There are 16 residues in the CDR3.

This chain joins TRBV19 and TRBJ1-4; D unclear. CDR3 size: 15 residues. Germline values: CDR1 LNHDA, CDR2 SQIVND (reference sequence). Trimming stripped 0 bases from V and 7 bases from J, with 12 bases between. The CDR3 DNA sequence: TGTGCCAGTAGTATAGAGGCCCGACCGGGTGAAAAACTGTTTTTT. Translating it yields CASSIEARPGEKLFF.

The chain joins TRBV5-1 to TRBJ2-5, with 7 bases aligning to TRBD1. With 3 bases clipped from V and 5 bases from J, the junction kept 10 bases outside the gene matches. This CDR3 contains 15 residues. Per the germline V gene, CDR1 is SGHRS and CDR2 is YFSETQ. CDR3 in amino acids: CASSYTGVVRETQYF. For the CDR3, the DNA is TGCGCCAGCAGCTATACAGGGGTCGTTCGGGAGACCCAGTACTTC.

The chain carries TRBV14 and TRBJ2-5; 9 nucleotides align to TRBD2. Trimming took 3 bases from V and 1 from J; bases not matched to a gene: 15. The V gene's germline CDR1 is SGHDN and CDR2 FVKESK. The CDR3 is 19 residues long. The CDR3 protein is CASSHESRILAGVQETQYF. DNA of the CDR3: TGTGCCAGCAGCCACGAAAGCCGAATATTAGCGGGGGTCCAAGAGACCCAGTACTTC.

The chain couples TRBV15 to TRBJ1-1, with D uncertain. Trimming shortened V by 5 bases and J by 3 bases, and 13 bases separated the two germline ends. There are 14 residues in the CDR3. Germline V gene data show CDR1 as LNHNV and CDR2 as YYDKDF (reference sequence). The CDR3 reads CATSFGRGDTEAFF. CDR3 nucleotides: TGTGCCACCAGCTTCGGAAGAGGTGACACTGAAGCTTTCTTT.